The following is a TCR beta chain sequence with its context. Its antigen is not known. The second PCR ran roughly 6 to 11 cycles with a sample-barcoded 5' primer and J-beta primers. TCRdb re-analysed the 5' RACE reads in MiXCR, keeping a single row per CDR3 protein. Altogether some 1,500,000 distinct CDR3 sequences are present, about 42% being singletons, with the ten largest covering approximately 4%. Between the trimmed V and J ends, which lost 0 bases and 3 bases, there was a span of 14 bases. The CDR3 is 16 amino acids. Looked up from germline, CDR1 is SEHNR and CDR2 is FQNEAQ (reference sequence). The data derive from a study of blood T cells in healthy people across ages. Study-level results: Calculation of diversity from one million T cells yielded estimates considered to be underestimates. Strong correlation was found linking TCR beta diversity to naive T cell percentage. CMV infection status of these donors was not known.

This TCR was recovered from a woman aged 18 to 35 in good health. The rearrangement joins TRBV7-9 to TRBJ1-2, with D unresolved. Sequencing was performed on blood. DNA of the CDR3: TGTGCCAGCAGCTTAGCTACAAGGGCCACGGACTATGGCTACACCTTC. It codes for CASSLATRATDYGYTF.